The 23 T cell receptor beta chains presented below share a single source sample, sequenced in a study of T cells after yellow fever vaccination. TCRdb used MiXCR to reprocess the 5' RACE reads, holding one entry per CDR3 protein. In the table there are nearly 550,000 distinct CDR3 sequences, over 15% of which are singletons. Sequencing was performed on PBMCs, taken 15 days after the yellow fever booster vaccination. These receptors were obtained from a man between 25 and 39 years old who received the YFV17D yellow fever vaccine.

This clonotype was counted only a few times. The V call is TRBV12-3 or TRBV12-4, the J call TRBJ1-1; TRBD1 is a possible D gene (5 bases). The CDR3 has 13 residues. V dropped 6 bases and J dropped 6 bases, with 14 bases sitting between them. The CDR3 protein is CASRQAVAAEAFF. The CDR3 bases are TGTGCCAGCAGACAGGCGGTTGCCGCTGAAGCTTTCTTT.

With respect to this clonotype: Mismatch with germline at one junction end may stem from a read error. The chain links TRBV20-1 to TRBJ2-4, with a weak D call TRBD1 (6 bases). This CDR3 region has 16 residues. From germline, CDR1 is DFQATT and CDR2 SNEGSKA (reference sequence). The CDR3 loop reads CCARVSQGGVGNIQYF. The CDR3 region has the DNA TGCTGTGCTAGAGTTTCACAGGGTGGAGTAGGAAACATTCAGTACTTC.

This clonotype was seen repeatedly, ten times or more. The V gene is TRBV7-9, the J gene TRBJ2-5; D perhaps matches TRBD1 (5 bases). Germline assignment: CDR1 SEHNR and CDR2 FQNEAQ (reference sequence). V was cut by 5 bases and J by 5 bases, with 12 bases left in between. CDR3 length: 13 residues. This CDR3 is CASSPRGPETQYF. CDR3 nucleotides: TGTGCCAGCAGCCCAAGGGGCCCGGAGACCCAGTACTTC.

This chain uses TRBV5-5 with TRBJ2-5, with TRBD2 identical over 7 bases. Germline V CDR1 and CDR2: SGHKS, YYEKEE (reference sequence). The CDR3 is 12 amino acids. Trimming took 6 bases from V and 5 from J; bases not matched to a gene: 4. The CDR3 loop reads CASIWEGETQYF. The CDR3 DNA sequence: TGTGCCAGCATATGGGAGGGCGAGACCCAGTACTTC.

This chain joins TRBV29-1 and TRBJ2-7; D ambiguous. Germline V CDR1 and CDR2: SQVTM, ANQGSEA. With 4 bases removed from V and 2 bases from J, the gap between germline ends came to 9 bases. The CDR3 extends over 12 amino acids. The CDR3 DNA reads as TGCAGCGTTGGTACGGCCGCCTACGAGCAGTACTTC. Translation: CSVGTAAYEQYF.

Here the CDR3 reads CATGGGAEETQYF. As DNA, the CDR3 is TGTGCCACCGGGGGGGGAGCGGAAGAGACCCAGTACTTC. This rearrangement joins TRBV28 to TRBJ2-5; 8 nucleotides line up with TRBD2. Germline V CDR1 and CDR2: MDHEN, SYDVKM. The CDR3 covers 13 residues. The J segment lost 3 bases and the V segment lost 10 bases, leaving 7 bases of the junction unmatched.

The V and J genes are TRBV5-1 and TRBJ2-3; 11 nucleotides align to TRBD2. V shed 4 bases, J shed 1 base, and the junction held 23 bases outside the gene matches. This CDR3 spans 22 amino acids. Germline V gives CDR1 SGHRS, CDR2 YFSETQ. The CDR3 sequence: CASSPTRGSGTSGVPGTDTQYF. The DNA for the CDR3 is TGCGCCAGCAGCCCCACGAGGGGATCCGGGACTAGCGGAGTCCCTGGCACAGATACGCAGTATTTT.

This clonotype was counted between two and nine times. The chain combines TRBV30 with TRBJ2-3; no reliable D call. V shed 5 bases and J shed 8 bases, with 8 bases lying between them. Germline loops: CDR1 GTSNPN, CDR2 SVGIG (reference sequence). This CDR3 has 10 amino acids. CDR3 nucleotide sequence: TGTGCCTGGGGGCGACCTACGCAGTATTTT. Its protein product is CAWGRPTQYF.

The genes are TRBV19 and TRBJ2-7, with 7 bases fitting TRBD1. Germline loops: CDR1 LNHDA, CDR2 SQIVND (reference sequence). Unmatched junction bases numbered 5, after V lost 7 bases and J lost 5 bases. The CDR3 totals 12 residues. CDR3 coding DNA: TGTGCCAGTATGGACAGGTTGGACGAGCAGTACTTC. Translating gives CASMDRLDEQYF.

Points on this clonotype: A clone one base away is much larger, so this may be a read error. This rearrangement joins TRBV7-2 to TRBJ1-4; no clear D. Germline CDR1 SGHTA, CDR2 FQGNSA. V lost 4 bases and J 6 bases, leaving 9 bases between the germline ends. This CDR3 contains 13 residues. CDR3 region: CASSSEPHEKLFF. The CDR3 nucleotides are TGTGCCAGCAGCTCAGAGCCGCATGAAAAACTGTTTTTT.

The V and J genes are TRBV30 and TRBJ2-2, with 7 bases lining up with TRBD2. The V and J ends lost 1 base and 0 bases, in that order; junction bases with no gene match: 5. The germline V gene has CDR1 GTSNPN and CDR2 SVGIG (reference sequence). This CDR3 is 16 amino acids long. Here the CDR3 reads CAWSATSDANTGELFF. The DNA for the CDR3 is TGTGCCTGGAGTGCTACTAGCGATGCGAACACCGGGGAGCTGTTTTTT.

The genes are TRBV27 and TRBJ1-1, with D hard to call. Germline CDR1 and CDR2: MNHEY and SMNVEV (reference sequence). V was clipped by 8 bases and J by 5 bases, with 27 bases between them. CDR3 length: 17 residues. The CDR3 nucleotides read TGTGCCAGCCTTCCCATGGTGGTTCGGGGAGAGAGTACTGAAGCTTTCTTT. This sequence encodes CASLPMVVRGESTEAFF.

The chain uses TRBV5-1 and TRBJ2-1; 7 bases align to TRBD1. Trimming cost V 0 bases and J 4 bases; bases outside gene matches: 4. Germline CDR1 reads SGHRS; CDR2 reads YFSETQ. The CDR3 spans 15 residues. For the CDR3, the DNA is TGCGCCAGCAGCTTGGACAGGGGCCGGTACAATGAGCAGTTCTTC. Amino acids: CASSLDRGRYNEQFF.

CDR3 protein: CASSLRAGAYEQYF. The DNA for the CDR3 is TGTGCCAGCAGCTTGAGGGCGGGAGCGTACGAGCAGTACTTC. The chain couples TRBV7-8 to TRBJ2-7, with 7 bases lining up with TRBD2. Germline V lookup: CDR1 SGHVS, CDR2 FQNEAQ. The CDR3 runs to 14 residues. The J segment lost 4 bases and the V segment lost 3 bases, leaving 6 bases of the junction unmatched.

This chain uses TRBV20-1 with TRBJ2-6; D not resolved. The ends were cut back, 3 bases at V and 2 bases at J, with 5 bases in the middle. The germline V gene encodes CDR1 DFQATT and CDR2 SNEGSKA (reference sequence). The CDR3 is made up of 13 amino acids. Here the CDR3 reads CSASLAGANVLTF. The DNA for the CDR3 is TGCAGTGCTAGCTTGGCTGGGGCCAACGTCCTGACTTTC.

This clonotype was seen just once. The chain combines TRBV5-4 with TRBJ2-3; 10 bases are shared with TRBD2. CDR1 is SGHNT and CDR2 is YYREEE in the germline V gene (reference sequence). The V segment lost 3 bases and the J segment 2 bases; nucleotides outside the gene matches: 6. This CDR3 region has 16 residues. The CDR3: CASSWRSGRATDTQYF. The CDR3 DNA follows: TGTGCCAGCAGCTGGAGGAGCGGGAGGGCCACAGATACGCAGTATTTT.

This clonotype was recorded many times. A junction boundary mismatches the germline segment, possibly from a read error. The CDR3 region has the DNA TGTGCCAGCAGCTTAGCGGACCTCTACCATGAGCAGTTCTTC. Amino acid sequence: CASSLADLYHEQFF. This sequence joins TRBV7-2 and TRBJ2-1; unclear D gene. The CDR3 contains 14 residues. The germline gives CDR1 SGHTA, CDR2 FQGNSA.

This clonotype showed up just a few times. The chain joins TRBV27 to TRBJ2-7; TRBD1 or TRBD2 may be the D gene (5 bases each). Trimming stripped 5 bases from V and 10 bases from J, with 21 bases between. The CDR3 runs to 14 residues. Per the germline V gene, CDR1 is MNHEY and CDR2 is SMNVEV (reference sequence). The CDR3 region is CASSVLGRQEPQYF. In nucleotides, the CDR3 is TGTGCCAGCAGTGTCTTGGGACGCCAGGAACCTCAGTACTTC.

The chain is built from TRBV4-3 and TRBJ2-1; D unclear. CDR1 is LGHNA, CDR2 YSLEER, per germline. The CDR3 runs 16 residues. V was pared by 1 base and J by 9 bases, with 19 bases between. The CDR3 coding sequence is TGCGCCAGCAGCCAAGGCCACCTGGTCCATACGGGTGAGCAGTTCTTC. Translation gives CASSQGHLVHTGEQFF.

At least ten counts were recorded for this clonotype. The chain uses TRBV28 and TRBJ2-7; D call uncertain. Trimming took off 2 bases at V and 3 bases at J, with 8 bases between the two ends. The CDR3 runs 13 residues. Germline V lookup: CDR1 MDHEN, CDR2 SYDVKM. In DNA form, the CDR3 reads TGTGCCAGCAGTTTAGGTTCGATCTACGAGCAGTACTTC. Its protein is CASSLGSIYEQYF.

V usage is TRBV20-1 and J usage is TRBJ2-1; possible D gene TRBD1, 6 bases. The V end lost 0 bases, the J end lost 4 bases, and 10 bases lay between the germline ends. The CDR3 length is 14 residues. Germline-derived CDR1 and CDR2 are DFQATT and SNEGSKA (reference sequence). The CDR3 protein is CSARDRGFYNEQFF. The DNA of the CDR3 is TGCAGTGCTAGAGACAGGGGTTTTTACAATGAGCAGTTCTTC.

The chain carries TRBV28 and TRBJ1-2; TRBD1 is a possible D gene (5 bases). V lost 8 bases, J lost 3 bases, and 13 bases lay in between. CDR1 is MDHEN, CDR2 SYDVKM, per germline. The CDR3 contains 13 residues. CDR3 protein: CASQGVEDYGYTF. In nucleotides, the CDR3 is TGTGCCAGCCAAGGGGTGGAGGACTATGGCTACACCTTC.

The chain uses TRBV27 and TRBJ2-1; 8 bases fit TRBD2. Germline CDR1 MNHEY, CDR2 SMNVEV (reference sequence). V lost 3 bases to trimming and J lost 2 bases; unmatched junction nucleotides: 3. The CDR3 is 15 amino acids. The CDR3 DNA reads as TGTGCCAGCAGTTTTGGACTAGCCGCCTACAATGAGCAGTTCTTC. Translation gives CASSFGLAAYNEQFF.